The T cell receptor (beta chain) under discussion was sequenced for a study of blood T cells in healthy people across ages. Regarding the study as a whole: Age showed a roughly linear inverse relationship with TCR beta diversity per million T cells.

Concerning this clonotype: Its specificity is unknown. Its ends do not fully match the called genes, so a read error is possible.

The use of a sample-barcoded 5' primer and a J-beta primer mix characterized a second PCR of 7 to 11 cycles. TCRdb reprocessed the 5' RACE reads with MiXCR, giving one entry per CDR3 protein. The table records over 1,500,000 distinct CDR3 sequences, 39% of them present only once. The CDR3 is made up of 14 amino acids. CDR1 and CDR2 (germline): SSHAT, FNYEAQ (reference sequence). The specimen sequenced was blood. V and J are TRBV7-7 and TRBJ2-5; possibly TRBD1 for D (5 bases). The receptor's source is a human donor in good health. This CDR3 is CASSLDSVQETQYF. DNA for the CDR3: TGTGCTAGCAGCTTAGACAGTGTGCAAGAGACCCAGTACTTC.